This T cell receptor (beta chain) originates from a study of CD8 T cells in Susac syndrome. In germline, CDR1 is MNHEY, CDR2 SMNVEV (reference sequence). Trimming removed 6 bases from V and 1 base from J; junction bases left unmatched: 8. This CDR3 comprises 16 residues. Reverse transcription of roughly 0.45 to 1 ug RNA was performed with random hexamers. TCRdb re-called the immunoSEQ multiplex PCR reads with MiXCR, one entry per CDR3 protein. This sample has a few hundred thousand distinct CDR3 sequences, with around 85% found just once. This sequence joins TRBV27 and TRBJ2-5; 10 bases are shared with TRBD2. The sequenced sample consisted of CD8+ T cells from PBMCs. This sequence originates from a human donor with multiple sclerosis. The CDR3 spells CASSETTSGVQETQYF. CDR3 DNA sequence: TGTGCCAGCAGCGAAACAACTAGCGGGGTCCAAGAGACCCAGTACTTC.